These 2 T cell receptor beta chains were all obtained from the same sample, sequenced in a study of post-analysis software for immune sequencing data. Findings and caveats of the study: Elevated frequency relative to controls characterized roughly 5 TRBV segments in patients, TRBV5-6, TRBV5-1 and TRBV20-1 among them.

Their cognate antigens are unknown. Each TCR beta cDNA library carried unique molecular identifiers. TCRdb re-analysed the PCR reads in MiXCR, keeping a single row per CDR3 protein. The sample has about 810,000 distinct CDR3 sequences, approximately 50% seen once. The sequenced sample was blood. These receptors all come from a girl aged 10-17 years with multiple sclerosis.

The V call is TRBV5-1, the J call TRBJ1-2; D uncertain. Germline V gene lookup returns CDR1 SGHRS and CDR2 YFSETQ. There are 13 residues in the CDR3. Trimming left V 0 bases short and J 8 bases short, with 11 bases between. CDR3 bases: TGCGCCAGCAGCTTGGGGGCCATACTCGGCTACACCTTC. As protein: CASSLGAILGYTF.

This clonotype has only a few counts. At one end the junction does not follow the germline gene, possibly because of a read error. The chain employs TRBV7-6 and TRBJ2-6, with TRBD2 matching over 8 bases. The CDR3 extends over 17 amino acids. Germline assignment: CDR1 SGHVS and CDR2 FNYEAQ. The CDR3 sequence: CASSFTSGGFGANVRTF. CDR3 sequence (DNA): TGTGCCAGCAGCTTCACTTCGGGGGGGTTTGGGGCCAACGTCCGGACTTTC.